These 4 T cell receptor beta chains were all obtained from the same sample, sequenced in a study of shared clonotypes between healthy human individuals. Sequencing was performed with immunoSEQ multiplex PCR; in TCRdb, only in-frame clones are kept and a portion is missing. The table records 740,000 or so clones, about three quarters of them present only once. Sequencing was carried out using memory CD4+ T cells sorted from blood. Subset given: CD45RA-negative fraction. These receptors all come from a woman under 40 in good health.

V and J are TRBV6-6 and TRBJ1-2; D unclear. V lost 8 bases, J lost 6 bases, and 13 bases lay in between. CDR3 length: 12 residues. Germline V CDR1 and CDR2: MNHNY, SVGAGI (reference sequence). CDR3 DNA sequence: TGTGCCAGCGGCGGCGGGCTTCATGGCTACACCTTC. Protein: CASGGGLHGYTF.

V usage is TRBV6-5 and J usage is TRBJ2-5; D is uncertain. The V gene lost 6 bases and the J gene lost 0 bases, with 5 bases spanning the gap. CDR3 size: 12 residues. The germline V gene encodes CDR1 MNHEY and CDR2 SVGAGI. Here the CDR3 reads CASSRDQETQYF. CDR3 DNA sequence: TGTGCCAGCAGCCGGGACCAAGAGACCCAGTACTTC.

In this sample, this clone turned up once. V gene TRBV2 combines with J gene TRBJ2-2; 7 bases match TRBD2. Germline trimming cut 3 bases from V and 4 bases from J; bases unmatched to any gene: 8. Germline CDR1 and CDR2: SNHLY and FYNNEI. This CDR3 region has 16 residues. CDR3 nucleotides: TGTGCCAGCAGTGATGACGGGGGAGGGGTCACCGGGGAGCTGTTTTTT. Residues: CASSDDGGGVTGELFF.

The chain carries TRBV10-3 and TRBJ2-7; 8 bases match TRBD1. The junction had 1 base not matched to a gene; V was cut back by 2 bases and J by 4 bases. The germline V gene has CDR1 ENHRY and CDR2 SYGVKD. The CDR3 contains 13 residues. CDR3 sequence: CAISEGQGYEQYF. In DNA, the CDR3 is TGTGCCATCAGTGAGGGACAGGGATACGAGCAGTACTTC.